A selection of T cell receptor beta chains follows, all from one sample in a study of naive and memory T cell subsets. In TCRdb, the UMI-ligation and nested PCR reads were re-called with MiXCR into one record per CDR3 protein. The data hold around 140,000 distinct CDR3 sequences, with 20% to 25% observed a single time. The sequenced sample was naive CD4+ T cells from blood. These receptors all come from a human donor in good health. The CDR3 runs from the conserved cysteine through the conserved F or W. Each record gives: D gene, V gene, CDR3 length, J gene, clone size, CDR3 DNA, CDR3 protein. D genes are given only for firm matches. Clone size is stated in some rows and not others, as once, few, many or a class when expanded.

d_call: TRBD1
v_call: TRBV18
cdr3_length: 13
j_call: TRBJ1-5
clone_size: .
cdr3_nt: TGTGCCAGCTCACCAGGACAGGCACAGCCCCAGCATTTT
cdr3_aa: CASSPGQAQPQHF

d_call: .
v_call: TRBV28
cdr3_length: 14
j_call: TRBJ2-7
clone_size: .
cdr3_nt: TGTGCCAGCAGTTTATTGAGGGATTTCAGCGAGCAGTACTTC
cdr3_aa: CASSLLRDFSEQYF

d_call: .
v_call: TRBV5-1
cdr3_length: 14
j_call: TRBJ2-7
clone_size: .
cdr3_nt: TGCGCCAGCAGCGGTACGGGAATCTCCTACGAGCAGTACTTC
cdr3_aa: CASSGTGISYEQYF

d_call: TRBD2
v_call: TRBV5-4
cdr3_length: 16
j_call: TRBJ2-2
clone_size: few
cdr3_nt: TGTGCCAGCAGCTGGGGACTAGCGGGAGGTGTCGGGGAGCTGTTTTTT
cdr3_aa: CASSWGLAGGVGELFF

d_call: .
v_call: TRBV5-1
cdr3_length: 13
j_call: TRBJ2-1
clone_size: .
cdr3_nt: TGCGCCAGCAGCTTGTTAGACACCCATGAGCAGTTCTTC
cdr3_aa: CASSLLDTHEQFF

d_call: .
v_call: TRBV12-3/TRBV12-4
cdr3_length: 13
j_call: TRBJ2-7
clone_size: .
cdr3_nt: TGTGCCAGCAGTTTCCGGGGGTTCGGAGAGCAGTACTTC
cdr3_aa: CASSFRGFGEQYF

d_call: TRBD2
v_call: TRBV5-1
cdr3_length: 17
j_call: TRBJ2-1
clone_size: .
cdr3_nt: TGCGCCAGCAGCCCGGGACTAGCGGGAGGGCCTTTCAATGAGCAGTTCTTC
cdr3_aa: CASSPGLAGGPFNEQFF

d_call: .
v_call: TRBV20-1
cdr3_length: 12
j_call: TRBJ2-7
clone_size: many
cdr3_nt: TGCAGTGCTCGGACCTTCTCCTACGAGCAGTACTTC
cdr3_aa: CSARTFSYEQYF

d_call: .
v_call: TRBV9
cdr3_length: 15
j_call: TRBJ1-2
clone_size: .
cdr3_nt: TGTGCCAGCAGCGTCTCGACAGTTTCTAACTATGGCTACACCTTC
cdr3_aa: CASSVSTVSNYGYTF

d_call: TRBD2
v_call: TRBV27
cdr3_length: 16
j_call: TRBJ2-2
clone_size: .
cdr3_nt: TGTGCCAGCAGCCCGATAGCGGGAGCGGTCGGCGGGGAGCTGTTTTTT
cdr3_aa: CASSPIAGAVGGELFF

d_call: .
v_call: TRBV19
cdr3_length: 15
j_call: TRBJ2-7
clone_size: many
cdr3_nt: TGTGCCAGTAGTATCGGCGGCGCAGGGATCTACGAGCAGTACTTC
cdr3_aa: CASSIGGAGIYEQYF

d_call: .
v_call: TRBV29-1
cdr3_length: 13
j_call: TRBJ1-1
clone_size: .
cdr3_nt: TGCAGCGTTGAAGCGGGGATGAACACTGAAGCTTTCTTT
cdr3_aa: CSVEAGMNTEAFF

d_call: .
v_call: TRBV6-2/TRBV6-3
cdr3_length: 14
j_call: TRBJ2-7
clone_size: few
cdr3_nt: TGTGCCAGCAGTCTCGGGGGCGTCCTCTTGGAGCAGTACTTC
cdr3_aa: CASSLGGVLLEQYF

d_call: .
v_call: TRBV27
cdr3_length: 15
j_call: TRBJ2-3
clone_size: few
cdr3_nt: TGTGCCAGCAGTCACCCTCGGGAAGGGACAGATACGCAGTATTTT
cdr3_aa: CASSHPREGTDTQYF

d_call: .
v_call: TRBV6-1
cdr3_length: 15
j_call: TRBJ2-1
clone_size: few
cdr3_nt: TGTGCCAGCAGTGAATTTCGATACGTAAAAGATGAGCAGTTCTTC
cdr3_aa: CASSEFRYVKDEQFF

d_call: TRBD1
v_call: TRBV29-1
cdr3_length: 13
j_call: TRBJ1-1
clone_size: .
cdr3_nt: TGCAGCGGGAAGGGACAGATGAACACTGAAGCTTTCTTT
cdr3_aa: CSGKGQMNTEAFF

d_call: TRBD2
v_call: TRBV24-1
cdr3_length: 15
j_call: TRBJ2-2
clone_size: .
cdr3_nt: TGTGCCACCAGTCTTAGCGGGAGGAGGACCGGGGAGCTGTTTTTT
cdr3_aa: CATSLSGRRTGELFF

d_call: .
v_call: TRBV25-1
cdr3_length: 13
j_call: TRBJ1-2
clone_size: .
cdr3_nt: TGTGCCAGCAGTGAAATAGTCAACTATGGCTACACCTTC
cdr3_aa: CASSEIVNYGYTF

d_call: TRBD1
v_call: TRBV18
cdr3_length: 17
j_call: TRBJ2-6
clone_size: .
cdr3_nt: TGTGCCAGCTCACCGGGACAGGTCTACTCTGGGGCCAACGTCCTGACTTTC
cdr3_aa: CASSPGQVYSGANVLTF

d_call: .
v_call: TRBV6-5
cdr3_length: 16
j_call: TRBJ1-6
clone_size: .
cdr3_nt: TGTGCCAGCAGTTACAGAACTGACGCCTATAATTCACCCCTCCACTTT
cdr3_aa: CASSYRTDAYNSPLHF